This TCR beta chain was profiled in a study of T cells in Graves' hyperthyroidism and ophthalmopathy. Study as a whole: The blood sample was taken at first diagnosis, before treatment began.

V shed 2 bases, J shed 5 bases, and the junction held 8 bases outside the gene matches. Germline CDR1 LGHNT, CDR2 FRNRAP. CDR3 length: 16 amino acids. The sample holds many counts of this clonotype. Its antigen remains unknown. Reasons for excluding patients were uncontrolled infection, other autoimmune disease, pregnancy or lactation. Authors of the study amplified TCR beta CDR3 regions from RNA transcripts. A set of HTBI primers served as the primers for a first-round RT-PCR of the TCR CDR3. TCRdb ran MiXCR on the multiplex PCR reads and lists one entry per CDR3 protein. The sample comprises approximately 720,000 distinct CDR3 sequences, around 20% of which are singletons, and over 15% rests with the top ten. Study conclusions and caveats: In the blood, most expanded thyroid clonotypes above 0.001 appeared as well.

This rearrangement joins TRBV12-5 to TRBJ1-1; TRBD1 matches at 10 bases. The clonotype comes from a woman between 50 and 59 years old with Graves' hyperthyroidism that later progressed to Graves' ophthalmopathy. The sample comprised blood. CDR3 residues: CASGLFPGQGGTEAFF. The CDR3 nucleotides read TGTGCTAGTGGTTTGTTCCCCGGACAGGGGGGGACTGAAGCTTTCTTT.